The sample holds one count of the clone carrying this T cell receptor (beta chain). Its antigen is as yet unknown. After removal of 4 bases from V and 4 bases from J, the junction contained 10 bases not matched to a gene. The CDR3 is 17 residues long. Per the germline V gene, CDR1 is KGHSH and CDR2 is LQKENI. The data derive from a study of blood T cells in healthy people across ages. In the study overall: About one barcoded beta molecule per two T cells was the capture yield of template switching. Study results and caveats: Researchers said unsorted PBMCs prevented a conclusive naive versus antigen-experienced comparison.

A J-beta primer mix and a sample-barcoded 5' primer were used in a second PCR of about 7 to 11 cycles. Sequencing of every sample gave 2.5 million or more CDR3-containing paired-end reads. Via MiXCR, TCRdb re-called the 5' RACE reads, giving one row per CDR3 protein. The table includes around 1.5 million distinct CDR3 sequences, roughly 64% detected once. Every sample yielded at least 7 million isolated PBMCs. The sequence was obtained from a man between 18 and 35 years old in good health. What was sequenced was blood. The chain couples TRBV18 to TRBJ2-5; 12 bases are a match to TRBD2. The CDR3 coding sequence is TGTGCCAGCTCACGGACTAGCGGGGTCAATAAGGGAGAGACCCAGTACTTC. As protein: CASSRTSGVNKGETQYF.